The rows below give T cell receptor beta chains drawn from one sample of a study of identical twins. MiXCR, applied by TCRdb to the 5' RACE reads, yields one record per CDR3 protein. The sample consists of about 920,000 distinct CDR3 sequences, roughly an eighth of them appearing once. The sample also formed part of further work on yellow fever vaccine responses in identical twins.

The sample comprised PBMCs. These receptor sequences come from a young woman in good health. Both conserved end residues are part of each CDR3. The D gene is left open where the match is weak. Expanded clones get a size class; other rows say once, few or many, or leave the size out.

abundance,v_gene,j_gene,d_gene,CDR3nt,CDR3aa
.,TRBV20-1,TRBJ2-1,.,TGCAGTGCTAGAGATGGAGGTAGCGGTTACAATGAGCAGTTCTTC,CSARDGGSGYNEQFF
.,TRBV20-1,TRBJ2-5,.,TGCAGTGCTAGCCGGGACTTAGAGACCCAGTACTTC,CSASRDLETQYF
.,TRBV7-8,TRBJ2-1,TRBD2,TGTGCCAGCAGCTTAGGTTTGCCTAGCGGATACCCCCCCTACAATGAGCAGTTCTTC,CASSLGLPSGYPPYNEQFF
many,TRBV5-1,TRBJ2-7,TRBD1,TGCGCCAGCAGCTTGGAAGGGGGCCTCACTTCCTACGAGCAGTACTTC,CASSLEGGLTSYEQYF
.,TRBV7-9,TRBJ1-5,.,TGTGCCAGCAGCTCAATGGATCAGCCCCAGCATTTT,CASSSMDQPQHF
few,TRBV20-1,TRBJ2-7,.,TGCAGTGCTACCCGGGGCAGGGAAGACGAGCAGTACTTC,CSATRGREDEQYF
.,TRBV24-1,TRBJ2-3,.,TGTGCCACCAGTGATAACCGGGTTACAGATACGCAGTATTTT,CATSDNRVTDTQYF
.,TRBV2,TRBJ2-3,.,TGTGCCAGCAGAACCGTCGGGTCGCAGTATTTT,CASRTVGSQYF
many,TRBV24-1,TRBJ2-3,.,TGTGCCACCAGCCACAGGGTGGACACAGATACGCAGTATTTT,CATSHRVDTDTQYF
few,TRBV12-3/TRBV12-4,TRBJ1-1,TRBD1,TGTGCCAGCAGCAAGCGCGGGACAGCGAACACTGAAGCTTTCTTT,CASSKRGTANTEAFF
few,TRBV12-3/TRBV12-4,TRBJ1-3,TRBD1,TGTGCCAGCTTCCCCGGACAGGGGACACGTGGAAACACCATATATTTT,CASFPGQGTRGNTIYF
few,TRBV20-1,TRBJ2-1,TRBD2,TGCAGTGCTAGTGGCGGGAGTATATATTATGAGCAGTTCTTC,CSASGGSIYYEQFF
.,TRBV4-2,TRBJ1-5,.,TGTGCCAGCAGCCAAGAGGGAGGAAACAATCAGCCCCAGCATTTT,CASSQEGGNNQPQHF
.,TRBV10-3,TRBJ1-2,.,TGTGCCATCAGTTTGGAGGAACCCTATGGCTACACCTTC,CAISLEEPYGYTF
.,TRBV6-5,TRBJ1-1,.,TGTGCCAGCAGTTACGGCCCCCCGGCCGACACTGAAGCTTTCTTT,CASSYGPPADTEAFF
.,TRBV20-1,TRBJ2-1,.,TGCAGTGCTCCCTCTCCAAGGGAGGTGTTCTTC,CSAPSPREVFF
few,TRBV2,TRBJ1-5,TRBD1,TGTGCCAGCAGTGAGTTGGGACAGTATAGCAATCAGCCCCAGCATTTT,CASSELGQYSNQPQHF
.,TRBV7-9,TRBJ1-4,.,TGTGCCAGCAGCTTAGTTTCAGAAAATGAAAAACTGTTTTTT,CASSLVSENEKLFF
few,TRBV12-3/TRBV12-4,TRBJ2-7,TRBD1,TGTGCCAGCCGATTGACAGGGGGCTCGGGGGAGCAGTACTTC,CASRLTGGSGEQYF
many,TRBV7-3,TRBJ1-1,TRBD1,TGTGCCAGCAGCAAGGACAGGGGCCCGAACACTGAAGCTTTCTTT,CASSKDRGPNTEAFF
.,TRBV12-3/TRBV12-4,TRBJ2-2,TRBD2,TGTGCCAGCTGGGCGGGGGGAAACACCGGGGAGCTGTTTTTT,CASWAGGNTGELFF
.,TRBV20-1,TRBJ1-2,.,TGCAGTGCTTCCCAGGGGCTAGGGGACTATGGCTACACCTTC,CSASQGLGDYGYTF
.,TRBV5-1,TRBJ1-4,.,TGCGCCAGCAGCTTGCGGGTCACGGGCTCAACAACTAATGAAAAACTGTTTTTT,CASSLRVTGSTTNEKLFF
few,TRBV6-1,TRBJ2-3,.,TGTGCCAGCAGTGAAATGGGCGGGACTCCGAGCACAGATACGCAGTATTTT,CASSEMGGTPSTDTQYF
.,TRBV10-3,TRBJ2-3,TRBD2,TGTGCCATCACCCGGACTAGCGGGGCACTCGGGGATACGCAGTATTTT,CAITRTSGALGDTQYF
few,TRBV20-1,TRBJ2-1,TRBD1,TGCAGTACACAGGGGGACGCGCGTTGGGGTGAGCAGTTCTTC,CSTQGDARWGEQFF
.,TRBV9,TRBJ2-7,.,TGTGCCAGCAGCGGCTCTGGTGGGTTCAGAGCCTACGAGCAGTACTTC,CASSGSGGFRAYEQYF